These T cell receptor beta chains were read from a single sample in a study of blood T cell repertoires in COVID-19. Measured with immunoSEQ multiplex PCR; TCRdb has only the in-frame clones, and not every one. The sample has around 150,000 clones, around 89% seen once; the top ten hold under 3%. The source material was peripheral blood. The source of these receptors is a human donor with COVID-19, enrolled during active disease. The donor label of this sample is uncertain. Both conserved end residues are part of each CDR3. The D gene is left open where the match is weak. Size tells how often a clone was seen (once, few, many) or the class of an expanded clone, and some rows leave it out.

V gene,D gene,clone size,J gene,CDR3 protein,CDR3 DNA
TRBV28,-,-,TRBJ1-1,CASTRGGGRTEAFF,TGTGCCAGCACCCGAGGGGGGGGACGTACTGAAGCTTTCTTT
TRBV7-8,-,once,TRBJ1-6,CASSFPLSGRAYNSPLHF,TGTGCCAGCAGCTTTCCATTATCGGGGAGGGCCTATAATTCACCCCTCCACTTT
TRBV3-1/TRBV3-2,TRBD2,-,TRBJ2-1,CASSQDRGSGRVGNEQFF,TGTGCCAGCAGCCAAGATAGGGGGAGCGGGAGGGTTGGGAATGAGCAGTTCTTC
TRBV12-5,-,-,TRBJ2-1,CASGLWRADNEQFF,TGTGCTAGTGGTTTGTGGCGGGCGGACAATGAGCAGTTCTTC
TRBV2,TRBD1,-,TRBJ1-2,CARGASGGYGYTF,TGTGCCAGAGGAGCCTCAGGGGGCTATGGCTACACCTTC
TRBV11-3,TRBD2,-,TRBJ2-7,CASSPGLAGNEQYF,TGTGCCAGCAGCCCGGGACTAGCGGGAAACGAGCAGTACTTC
TRBV7-9,TRBD1,-,TRBJ1-2,CASSLAQLDRGLANYGYTF,TGTGCCAGCAGCTTAGCGCAATTGGACAGGGGATTGGCTAACTATGGCTACACCTTC
TRBV6-6,TRBD1,-,TRBJ1-2,CASSEGQARGYTF,TGTGCCAGCAGCGAGGGACAGGCACGTGGCTACACCTTC
TRBV28,TRBD1,-,TRBJ2-3,CASSRTGEDTQYF,TGTGCCAGCAGCCGGACAGGGGAAGATACGCAGTATTTT
TRBV5-4,TRBD2,-,TRBJ2-3,CASSLLAGATTSTDTQYF,TGTGCCAGCAGCTTACTAGCGGGGGCCACCACTAGCACAGATACGCAGTATTTT
TRBV4-2,-,-,TRBJ1-1,CASSQGSVWGGTEAFF,TGTGCCAGCAGCCAAGGTTCTGTTTGGGGGGGTACTGAAGCTTTCTTT
TRBV7-9,TRBD1,-,TRBJ2-7,CASSPNRGPYEQYF,TGTGCCAGCAGCCCAAACAGGGGACCCTACGAGCAGTACTTC
TRBV11-1,-,-,TRBJ2-5,CASSWGGLETQYF,TGTGCCAGCAGCTGGGGGGGCTTGGAGACCCAGTACTTC
TRBV30,-,once,TRBJ2-7,CAWRGTGYATYEQYF,TGTGCCTGGAGAGGTACAGGGTACGCTACCTACGAGCAGTACTTC
TRBV3-1/TRBV3-2,-,-,TRBJ2-7,CASSQDPAYEQYF,TGTGCCAGCAGCCAAGATCCGGCCTACGAGCAGTACTTC
TRBV7-9,-,-,TRBJ1-2,CASSPPMVWGYTF,TGTGCCAGCAGCCCCCCTATGGTATGGGGCTACACCTTC
TRBV3-1/TRBV3-2,TRBD1,once,TRBJ2-3,CASSSRLTGDTDTQYF,TGTGCCAGCAGCTCCCGACTGACAGGGGACACAGATACGCAGTATTTT
TRBV7-9,TRBD1,-,TRBJ1-4,CASSSGQGYEKLFF,TGTGCCAGCAGCTCGGGACAGGGGTATGAAAAACTGTTTTTT
TRBV5-1,-,-,TRBJ2-7,CASRADPTGEQYF,TGCGCCAGCAGGGCCGACCCGACAGGTGAGCAGTACTTC
TRBV5-1,TRBD1,-,TRBJ2-7,CASSPYGQGASYEQYF,TGCGCCAGCAGCCCCTATGGACAGGGGGCATCTTACGAGCAGTACTTC
TRBV11-2,-,once,TRBJ1-2,CASSSGDYGYTF,TGTGCCAGCAGCTCAGGGGACTATGGCTACACCTTC
TRBV6-5,-,-,TRBJ1-6,CASSYSRNLGNSPLHF,TGTGCCAGCAGTTACTCCCGGAACCTAGGCAATTCACCCCTCCACTTT
TRBV18,-,-,TRBJ1-1,CASSPRQRNTEAFF,TGTGCCAGCTCACCCCGCCAGCGGAACACTGAAGCTTTCTTT
TRBV7-2,-,-,TRBJ2-4,CASSLEGGFGIQYF,TGTGCCAGCAGCTTAGAGGGAGGTTTTGGCATTCAGTACTTC
TRBV19,-,-,TRBJ1-1,CASSQGVNTEAFF,TGTGCCAGTAGTCAGGGTGTTAACACTGAAGCTTTCTTT
TRBV6-5,TRBD1,few,TRBJ2-5,CASSWGQGQETQYF,TGTGCCAGCAGTTGGGGACAGGGGCAAGAGACCCAGTACTTC
TRBV7-8,TRBD1,-,TRBJ1-5,CASSAGTGGGQPQHF,TGTGCCAGCAGCGCCGGGACAGGGGGCGGCCAGCCCCAGCATTTT
TRBV29-1,-,-,TRBJ2-7,CSAAREANYEQYF,TGCAGCGCCGCCCGGGAAGCCAACTACGAGCAGTACTTC
TRBV19,-,-,TRBJ1-6,CASSITGDSRGPLHF,TGTGCCAGTAGTATTACCGGGGACTCTCGCGGTCCCCTCCACTTT
TRBV11-2,-,-,TRBJ2-7,CASSLWGPQTYEQYF,TGTGCCAGCAGCTTATGGGGCCCCCAGACCTACGAGCAGTACTTC
TRBV11-2,TRBD1,-,TRBJ2-3,CASRVSIGTEITDTQYF,TGTGCCAGCAGGGTATCGATCGGGACAGAGATCACAGATACGCAGTATTTT
TRBV6-5,TRBD1,-,TRBJ2-3,CASKGDRSDTQYF,TGTGCCAGCAAGGGGGACAGATCAGATACGCAGTATTTT